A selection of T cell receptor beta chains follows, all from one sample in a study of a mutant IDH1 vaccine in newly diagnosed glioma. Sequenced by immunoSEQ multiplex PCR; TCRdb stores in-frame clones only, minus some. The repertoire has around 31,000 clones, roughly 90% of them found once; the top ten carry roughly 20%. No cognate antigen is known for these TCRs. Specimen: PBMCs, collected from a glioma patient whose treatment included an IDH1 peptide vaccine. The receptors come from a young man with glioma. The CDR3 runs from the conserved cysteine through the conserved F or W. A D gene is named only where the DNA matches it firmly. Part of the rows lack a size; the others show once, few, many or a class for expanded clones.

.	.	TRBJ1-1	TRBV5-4	CASSLAKGVATEAFF	TGTGCCAGCAGCTTGGCCAAAGGGGTCGCGACTGAAGCTTTCTTT
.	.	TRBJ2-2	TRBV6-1	CASSERERSTGELFF	TGTGCCAGCAGTGAACGGGAGCGCAGCACCGGGGAGCTGTTTTTT
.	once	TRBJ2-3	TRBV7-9	CASSPLGGGGSDTQYF	TGTGCCAGCAGCCCCTTAGGGGGAGGTGGGTCAGATACGCAGTATTTT
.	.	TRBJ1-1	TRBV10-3	CAIRETEEGGDTEAFF	TGTGCCATCAGAGAGACCGAGGAGGGCGGGGACACTGAAGCTTTCTTT
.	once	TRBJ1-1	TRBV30	CAWSKRPNTEAFF	TGTGCCTGGAGTAAACGACCGAACACTGAAGCTTTCTTT
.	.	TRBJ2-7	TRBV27	CASGSPGTASSYEQYF	TGTGCCAGCGGATCACCCGGGACCGCAAGCTCCTACGAGCAGTACTTC
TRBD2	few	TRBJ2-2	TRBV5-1	CASSLTSGRITGELFF	TGCGCCAGCAGCTTGACTAGCGGGAGGATCACCGGGGAGCTGTTTTTT
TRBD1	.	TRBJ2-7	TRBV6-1	CASSGKGGTGDRSRYEQYF	TGTGCCAGCAGTGGGAAAGGCGGGACAGGGGATCGATCGCGCTACGAGCAGTACTTC
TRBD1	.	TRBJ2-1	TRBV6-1	CASSSGDSLWNEQFF	TGTGCCAGCAGCTCTGGGGACAGTTTGTGGAATGAGCAGTTCTTC
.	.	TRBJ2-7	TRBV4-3	CASSQGPNGRGTGYEQYF	TGCGCCAGCAGCCAAGGACCCAACGGTCGGGGGACTGGCTACGAGCAGTACTTC
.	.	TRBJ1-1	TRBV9	CASSVGQRNTEAFF	TGTGCCAGCAGCGTGGGGCAACGAAACACTGAAGCTTTCTTT
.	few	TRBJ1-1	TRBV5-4	CASSLNWGDTEAFF	TGTGCCAGCAGCTTGAACTGGGGGGACACTGAAGCTTTCTTT
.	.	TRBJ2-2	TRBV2	CASSALKNTGELFF	TGTGCCAGCAGTGCTCTCAAGAACACCGGGGAGCTGTTTTTT
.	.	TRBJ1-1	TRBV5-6	CASSLSGTNTEAFF	TGTGCCAGCAGCTTGAGTGGGACGAACACTGAAGCTTTCTTT
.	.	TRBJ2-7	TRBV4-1	CASSQGRAYEQYF	TGCGCCAGCAGCCAAGGACGCGCCTACGAGCAGTACTTC
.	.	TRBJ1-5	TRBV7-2	CASSLNGGNNQPQHF	TGTGCCAGCAGCTTAAATGGGGGCAACAATCAGCCCCAGCATTTT
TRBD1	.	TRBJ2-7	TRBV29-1	CSVVDRGYEQYF	TGCAGCGTTGTGGACAGGGGCTACGAGCAGTACTTC